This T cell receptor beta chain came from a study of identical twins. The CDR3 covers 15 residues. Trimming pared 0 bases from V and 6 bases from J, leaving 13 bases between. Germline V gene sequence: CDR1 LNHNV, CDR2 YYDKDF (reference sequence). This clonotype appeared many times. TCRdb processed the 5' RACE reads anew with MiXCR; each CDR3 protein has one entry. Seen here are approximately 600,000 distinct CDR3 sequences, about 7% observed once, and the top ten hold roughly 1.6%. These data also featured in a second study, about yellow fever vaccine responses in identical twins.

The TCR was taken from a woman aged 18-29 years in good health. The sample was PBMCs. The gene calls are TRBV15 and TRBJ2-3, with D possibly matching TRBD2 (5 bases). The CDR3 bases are TGTGCCACCAGCAGAGATGGGTCTCGGGGTGATACGCAGTATTTT. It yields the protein CATSRDGSRGDTQYF.